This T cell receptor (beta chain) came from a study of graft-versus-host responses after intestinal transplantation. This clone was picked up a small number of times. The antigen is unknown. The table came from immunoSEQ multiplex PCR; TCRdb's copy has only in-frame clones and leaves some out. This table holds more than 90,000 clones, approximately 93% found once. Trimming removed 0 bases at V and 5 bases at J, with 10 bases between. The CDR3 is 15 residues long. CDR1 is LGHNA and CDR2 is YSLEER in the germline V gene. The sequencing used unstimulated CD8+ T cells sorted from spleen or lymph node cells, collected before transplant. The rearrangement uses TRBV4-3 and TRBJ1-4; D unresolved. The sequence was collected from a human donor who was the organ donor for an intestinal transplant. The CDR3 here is CASSQDRLGNEKLFF. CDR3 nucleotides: TGCGCCAGCAGCCAAGATCGTCTGGGAAATGAAAAACTGTTTTTT.